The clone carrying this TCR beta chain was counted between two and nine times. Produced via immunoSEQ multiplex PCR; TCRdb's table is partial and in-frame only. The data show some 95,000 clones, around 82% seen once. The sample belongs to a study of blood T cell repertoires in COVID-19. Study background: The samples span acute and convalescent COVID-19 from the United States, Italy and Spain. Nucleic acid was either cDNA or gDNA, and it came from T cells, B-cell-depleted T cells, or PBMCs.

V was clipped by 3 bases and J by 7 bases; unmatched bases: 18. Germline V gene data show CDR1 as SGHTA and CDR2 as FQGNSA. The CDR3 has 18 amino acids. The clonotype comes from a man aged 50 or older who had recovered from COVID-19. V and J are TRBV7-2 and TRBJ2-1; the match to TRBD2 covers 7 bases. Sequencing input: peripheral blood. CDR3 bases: TGTGCCAGCAGCTTGGATTTGGCGGGAGCTCTGGGGAAAAATGAGCAGTTCTTC. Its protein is CASSLDLAGALGKNEQFF. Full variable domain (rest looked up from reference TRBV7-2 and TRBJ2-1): GAGVSQSPSNKVTEKGKDVELRCDPISGHTALYWYRQSLGQGLEFLIYFQGNSAPDKSGLPSDRFSAERTGGSVSTLTIQRTQQEDSAVYLCASSLDLAGALGKNEQFFGPGTRLTVL.